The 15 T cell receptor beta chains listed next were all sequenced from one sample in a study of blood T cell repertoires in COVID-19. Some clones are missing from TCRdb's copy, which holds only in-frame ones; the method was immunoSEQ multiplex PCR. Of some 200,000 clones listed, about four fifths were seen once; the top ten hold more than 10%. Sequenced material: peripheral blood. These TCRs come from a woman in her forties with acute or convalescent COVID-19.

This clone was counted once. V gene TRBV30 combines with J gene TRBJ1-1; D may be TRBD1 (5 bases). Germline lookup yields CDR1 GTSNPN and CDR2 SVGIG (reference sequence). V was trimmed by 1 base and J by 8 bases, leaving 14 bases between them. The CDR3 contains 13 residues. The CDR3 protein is CAWSEGLFLEAFF. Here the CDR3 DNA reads TGTGCCTGGAGTGAGGGGCTATTTTTGGAAGCTTTCTTT.

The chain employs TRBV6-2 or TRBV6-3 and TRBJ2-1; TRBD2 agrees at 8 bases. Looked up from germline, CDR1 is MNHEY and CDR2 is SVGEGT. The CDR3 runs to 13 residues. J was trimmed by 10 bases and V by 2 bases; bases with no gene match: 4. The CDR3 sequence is CASSYGTSREQFF. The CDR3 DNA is TGTGCCAGCAGTTACGGGACTAGTCGGGAGCAGTTCTTC.

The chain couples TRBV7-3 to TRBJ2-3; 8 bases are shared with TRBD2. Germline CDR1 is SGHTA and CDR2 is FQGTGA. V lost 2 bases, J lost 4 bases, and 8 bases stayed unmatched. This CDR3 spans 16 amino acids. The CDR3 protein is CASSLSPRGGADTQYF. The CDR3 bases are TGTGCCAGCAGCTTATCTCCACGGGGGGGAGCAGATACGCAGTATTTT. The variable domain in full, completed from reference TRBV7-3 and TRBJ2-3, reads GAGVSQTPSNKVTEKGKYVELRCDPISGHTALYWYRQSLGQGPEFLIYFQGTGAADDSGLPNDRFFAVRPEGSVSTLKIQRTERGDSAVYLCASSLSPRGGADTQYFGPGTRLTVL.

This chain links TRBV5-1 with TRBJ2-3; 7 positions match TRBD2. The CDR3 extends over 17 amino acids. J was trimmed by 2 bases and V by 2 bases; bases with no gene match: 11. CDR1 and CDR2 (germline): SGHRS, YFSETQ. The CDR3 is CASSFRLANPLTDTQYF. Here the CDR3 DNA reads TGCGCCAGCAGCTTCAGACTAGCTAACCCGCTCACAGATACGCAGTATTTT.

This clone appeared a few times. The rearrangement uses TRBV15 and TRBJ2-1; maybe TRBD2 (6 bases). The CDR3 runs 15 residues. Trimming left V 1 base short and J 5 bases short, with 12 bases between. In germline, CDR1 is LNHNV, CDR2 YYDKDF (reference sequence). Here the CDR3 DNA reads TGTGCCACCAGCAGAGGCAACCGGGAGAACAATGAGCAGTTCTTC. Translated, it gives CATSRGNRENNEQFF. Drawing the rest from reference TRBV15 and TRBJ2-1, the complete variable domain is DAMVIQNPRYQVTQFGKPVTLSCSQTLNHNVMYWYQQKSSQAPKLLFHYYDKDFNNEADTPDNFQSRRPNTSFCFLDIRSPGLGDTAMYLCATSRGNRENNEQFFGPGTRLTVL.

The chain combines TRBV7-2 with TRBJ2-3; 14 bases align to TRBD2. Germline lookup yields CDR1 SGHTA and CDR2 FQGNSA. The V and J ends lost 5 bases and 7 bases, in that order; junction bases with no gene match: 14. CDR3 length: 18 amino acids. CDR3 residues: CASSPTTSGGVPRNTQYF. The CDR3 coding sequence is TGTGCCAGCAGCCCGACGACTAGCGGGGGGGTCCCCCGCAATACGCAGTATTTT.

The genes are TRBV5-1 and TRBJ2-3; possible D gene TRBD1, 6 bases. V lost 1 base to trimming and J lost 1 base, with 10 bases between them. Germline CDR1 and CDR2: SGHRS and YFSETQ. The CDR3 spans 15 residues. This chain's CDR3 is CASSLRGFGTDTQYF. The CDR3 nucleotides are TGCGCCAGCAGCTTGAGGGGGTTCGGCACAGATACGCAGTATTTT.

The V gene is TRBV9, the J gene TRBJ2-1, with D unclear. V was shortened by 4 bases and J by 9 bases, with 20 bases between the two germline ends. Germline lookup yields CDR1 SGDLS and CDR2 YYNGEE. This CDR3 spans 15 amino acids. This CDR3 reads CASSLNPDTAAEQFF. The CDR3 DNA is TGTGCCAGCAGCCTAAATCCCGACACTGCAGCTGAGCAGTTCTTC. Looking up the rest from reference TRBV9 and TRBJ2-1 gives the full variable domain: DSGVTQTPKHLITATGQRVTLRCSPRSGDLSVYWYQQSLDQGLQFLIQYYNGEERAKGNILERFSAQQFPDLHSELNLSSLELGDSALYFCASSLNPDTAAEQFFGPGTRLTVL.

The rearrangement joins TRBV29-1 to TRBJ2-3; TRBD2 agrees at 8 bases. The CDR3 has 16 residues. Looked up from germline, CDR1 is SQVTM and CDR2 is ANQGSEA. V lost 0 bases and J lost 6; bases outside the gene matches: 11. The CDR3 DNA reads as TGCAGCGTTGAAGATACTACGGGAGGGCGGGGGGATACGCAGTATTTT. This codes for CSVEDTTGGRGDTQYF.

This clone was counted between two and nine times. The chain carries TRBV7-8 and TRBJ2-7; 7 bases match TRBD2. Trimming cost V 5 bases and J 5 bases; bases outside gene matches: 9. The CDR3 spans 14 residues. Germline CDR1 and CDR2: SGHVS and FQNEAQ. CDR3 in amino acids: CASSRGEGWHEQYF. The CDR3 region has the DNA TGTGCCAGCAGCAGAGGGGAGGGGTGGCACGAGCAGTACTTC.

The CDR3 bases are TGTGCCAGCAGCCGCGGACTAGCGGGAGGTATAACCTACGAGCAGTACTTC. The encoded protein is CASSRGLAGGITYEQYF. This rearrangement joins TRBV6-2 or TRBV6-3 to TRBJ2-7; 14 nucleotides agree with TRBD2. CDR3 length: 17 amino acids. Per the germline V gene, CDR1 is MNHEY and CDR2 is SVGEGT. The V segment lost 6 bases and the J segment 2 bases; nucleotides outside the gene matches: 9.

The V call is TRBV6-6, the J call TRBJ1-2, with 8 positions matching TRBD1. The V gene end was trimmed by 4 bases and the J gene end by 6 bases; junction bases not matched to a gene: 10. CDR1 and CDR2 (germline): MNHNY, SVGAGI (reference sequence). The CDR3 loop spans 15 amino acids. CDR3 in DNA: TGTGCCAGCAGTTCTCGGACAGGGACGGGGAATGGCTACACCTTC. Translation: CASSSRTGTGNGYTF.

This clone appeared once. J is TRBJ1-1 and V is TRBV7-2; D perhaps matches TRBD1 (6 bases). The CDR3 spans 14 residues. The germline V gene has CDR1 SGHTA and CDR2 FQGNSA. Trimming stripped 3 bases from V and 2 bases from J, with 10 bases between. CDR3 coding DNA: TGTGCCAGCAGCTTGCGGACAGCCAACACTGAAGCTTTCTTT. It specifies CASSLRTANTEAFF. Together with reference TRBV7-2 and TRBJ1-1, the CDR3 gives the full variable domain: GAGVSQSPSNKVTEKGKDVELRCDPISGHTALYWYRQSLGQGLEFLIYFQGNSAPDKSGLPSDRFSAERTGGSVSTLTIQRTQQEDSAVYLCASSLRTANTEAFFGQGTRLTVV.

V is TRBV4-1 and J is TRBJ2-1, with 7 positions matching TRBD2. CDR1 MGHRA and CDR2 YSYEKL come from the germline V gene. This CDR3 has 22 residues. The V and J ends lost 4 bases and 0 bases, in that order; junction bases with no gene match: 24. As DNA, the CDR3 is TGCGCCAGCAGCCTCCTCGGGGCGGGGGAGCTCACCTTTTCAAACTCCTACAATGAGCAGTTCTTC. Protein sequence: CASSLLGAGELTFSNSYNEQFF.

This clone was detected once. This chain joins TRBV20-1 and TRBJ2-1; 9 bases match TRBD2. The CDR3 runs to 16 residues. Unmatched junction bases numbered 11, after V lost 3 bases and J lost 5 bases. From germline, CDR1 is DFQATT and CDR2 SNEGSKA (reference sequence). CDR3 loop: CSASGASGGPHNEQFF. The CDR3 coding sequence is TGCAGTGCTAGTGGGGCAAGCGGGGGGCCCCACAATGAGCAGTTCTTC.